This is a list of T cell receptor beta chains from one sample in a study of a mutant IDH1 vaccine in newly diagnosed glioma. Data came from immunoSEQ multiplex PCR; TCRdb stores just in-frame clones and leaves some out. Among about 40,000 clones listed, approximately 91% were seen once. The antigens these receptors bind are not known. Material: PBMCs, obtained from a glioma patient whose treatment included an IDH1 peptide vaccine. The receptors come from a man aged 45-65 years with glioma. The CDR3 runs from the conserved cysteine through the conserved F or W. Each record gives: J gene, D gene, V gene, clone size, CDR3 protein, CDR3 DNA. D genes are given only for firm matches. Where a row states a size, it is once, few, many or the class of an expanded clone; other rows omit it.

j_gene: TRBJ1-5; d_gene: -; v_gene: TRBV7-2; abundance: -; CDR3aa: CASSQKPQGQPQHF; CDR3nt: TGTGCCAGCAGCCAGAAACCCCAGGGTCAGCCCCAGCATTTT
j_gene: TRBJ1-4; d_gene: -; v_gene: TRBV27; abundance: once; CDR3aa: CASSFTPDSPNEKLFF; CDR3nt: TGTGCCAGCAGTTTCACCCCAGACAGCCCGAATGAAAAACTGTTTTTT
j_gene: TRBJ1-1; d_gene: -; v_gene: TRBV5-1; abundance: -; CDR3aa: CASSTSQPITEAFF; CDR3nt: TGCGCCAGCAGCACGTCCCAGCCGATCACTGAAGCTTTCTTT
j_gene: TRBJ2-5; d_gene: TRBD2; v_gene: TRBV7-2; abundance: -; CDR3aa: CASSRSGGVNQETQYF; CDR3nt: TGTGCCAGCAGCCGCAGCGGGGGCGTTAACCAAGAGACCCAGTACTTC
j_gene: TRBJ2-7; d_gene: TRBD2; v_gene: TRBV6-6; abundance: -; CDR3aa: CASSLEGLAGRSEQYF; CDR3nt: TGTGCCAGCAGCCTTGAGGGACTAGCGGGAAGAAGCGAGCAGTACTTC
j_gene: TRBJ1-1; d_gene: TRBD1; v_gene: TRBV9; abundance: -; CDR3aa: CASSVVDRQNTEAFF; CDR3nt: TGTGCCAGCAGCGTAGTGGACAGGCAGAACACTGAAGCTTTCTTT
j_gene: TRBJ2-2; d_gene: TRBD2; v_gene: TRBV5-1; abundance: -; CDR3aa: CASSLRLAATGELFF; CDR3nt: TGCGCCAGCAGCTTAAGACTAGCGGCCACCGGGGAGCTGTTTTTT
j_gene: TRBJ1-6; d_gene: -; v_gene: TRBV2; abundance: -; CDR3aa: CATRIRPLGDSPLHF; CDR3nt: TGTGCCACCCGCATTAGACCCCTCGGAGATTCACCCCTCCACTTT
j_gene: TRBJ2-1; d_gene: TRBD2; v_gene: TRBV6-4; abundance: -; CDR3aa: CASSDLGGRAVNEQFF; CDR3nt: TGTGCCAGCAGTGATCTGGGCGGGAGGGCTGTCAATGAGCAGTTCTTC
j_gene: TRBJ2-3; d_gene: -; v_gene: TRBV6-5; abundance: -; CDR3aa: CASSLRRSTDTQYF; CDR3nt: TGTGCCAGCAGCTTGCGGAGATCCACAGATACGCAGTATTTT
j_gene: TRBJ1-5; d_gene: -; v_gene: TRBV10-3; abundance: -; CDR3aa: CAIRSDYSNQPQHF; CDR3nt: TGTGCCATCAGGTCCGACTATAGCAATCAGCCCCAGCATTTT
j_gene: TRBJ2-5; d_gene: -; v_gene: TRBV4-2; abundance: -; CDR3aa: CASSQPGLPQETQYF; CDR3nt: TGTGCCAGCAGCCAGCCGGGACTCCCTCAAGAGACCCAGTACTTC
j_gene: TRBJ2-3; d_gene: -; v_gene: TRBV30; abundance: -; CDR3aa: CAWSSGPTYTQYF; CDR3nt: TGTGCCTGGAGTTCAGGTCCCACCTATACGCAGTATTTT
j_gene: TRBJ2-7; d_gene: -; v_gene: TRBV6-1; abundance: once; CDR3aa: CASTLRPGDDEQYF; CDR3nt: TGTGCCAGCACCCTCCGACCGGGTGACGATGAGCAGTACTTC
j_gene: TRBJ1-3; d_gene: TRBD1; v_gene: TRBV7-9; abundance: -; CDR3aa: CASSGDRHSGNTIYF; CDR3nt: TGTGCCAGCAGCGGGGACAGGCACTCTGGAAACACCATATATTTT
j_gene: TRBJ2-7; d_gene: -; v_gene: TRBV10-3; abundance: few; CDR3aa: CASGAGVDEQYF; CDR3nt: TGTGCCAGCGGGGCAGGGGTTGACGAGCAGTACTTC
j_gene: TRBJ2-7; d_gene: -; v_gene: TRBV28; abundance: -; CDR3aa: CASKDGGYEQYF; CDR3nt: TGTGCCAGCAAGGATGGGGGGTACGAGCAGTACTTC
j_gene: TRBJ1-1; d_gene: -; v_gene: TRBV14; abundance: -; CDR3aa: CASSQGRGMAFF; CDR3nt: TGTGCCAGCAGCCAAGGGAGAGGGATGGCTTTCTTT
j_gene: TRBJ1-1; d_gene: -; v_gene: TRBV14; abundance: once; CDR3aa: CASSDQLNTEAFF; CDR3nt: TGTGCCAGCAGCGATCAATTGAACACTGAAGCTTTCTTT
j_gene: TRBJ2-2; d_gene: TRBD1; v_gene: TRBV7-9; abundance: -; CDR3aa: CASSLEPGQGFSGELFF; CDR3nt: TGTGCCAGCAGCTTAGAACCGGGACAGGGATTTTCCGGGGAGCTGTTTTTT
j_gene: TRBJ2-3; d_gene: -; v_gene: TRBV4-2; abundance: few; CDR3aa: CASSRAQGEGDTQYF; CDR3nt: TGTGCCAGCAGCCGCGCACAGGGGGAGGGAGATACGCAGTATTTT
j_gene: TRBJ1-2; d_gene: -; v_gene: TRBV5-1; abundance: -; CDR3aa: CASSLGGGMISGYTF; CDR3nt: TGCGCCAGCAGCTTGGGTGGGGGTATGATATCTGGCTACACCTTC
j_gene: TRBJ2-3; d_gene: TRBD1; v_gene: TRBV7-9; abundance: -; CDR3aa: CASSLGQGSTDTQYF; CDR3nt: TGTGCCAGCAGCTTAGGACAGGGGTCGACAGATACGCAGTATTTT
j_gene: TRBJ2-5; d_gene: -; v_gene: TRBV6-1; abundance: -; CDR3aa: CASSEDWTQETQYF; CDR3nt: TGTGCCAGCAGTGAAGATTGGACCCAAGAGACCCAGTACTTC
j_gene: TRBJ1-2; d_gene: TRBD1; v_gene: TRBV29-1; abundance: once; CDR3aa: CSVDRGSGGAKGYTF; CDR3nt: TGCAGCGTTGATCGTGGCTCAGGGGGCGCGAAGGGCTACACCTTC
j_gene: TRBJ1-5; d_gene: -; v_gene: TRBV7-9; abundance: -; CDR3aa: CASSGGARANSNQPQHF; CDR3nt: TGTGCCAGCAGCGGAGGGGCCAGGGCCAATAGCAATCAGCCCCAGCATTTT
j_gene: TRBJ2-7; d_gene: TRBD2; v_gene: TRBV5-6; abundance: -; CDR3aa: CASSGMGGSYEQYF; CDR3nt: TGTGCCAGCAGCGGTATGGGGGGGTCTTACGAGCAGTACTTC
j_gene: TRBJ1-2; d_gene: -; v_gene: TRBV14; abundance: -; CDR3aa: CASSQEVHLNYGYTF; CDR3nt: TGTGCCAGCAGCCAAGAGGTCCACCTTAACTATGGCTACACCTTC
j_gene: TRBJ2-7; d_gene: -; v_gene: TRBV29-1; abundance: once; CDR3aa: CSVVDSTSYEQYF; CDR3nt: TGCAGCGTTGTGGACAGTACATCCTACGAGCAGTACTTC
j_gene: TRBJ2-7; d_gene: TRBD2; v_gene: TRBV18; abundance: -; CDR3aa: CASSPPVASGSSEGLYEQYF; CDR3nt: TGTGCCAGCTCACCACCGGTGGCTAGCGGTTCCTCAGAGGGACTCTACGAGCAGTACTTC
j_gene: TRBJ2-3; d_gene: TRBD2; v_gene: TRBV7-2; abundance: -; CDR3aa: CASSATSGGADTQYF; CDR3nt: TGTGCCAGCAGCGCAACTAGCGGGGGAGCAGATACGCAGTATTTT
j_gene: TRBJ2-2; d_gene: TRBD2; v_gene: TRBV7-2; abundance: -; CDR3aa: CASSLVGGGAGGELFF; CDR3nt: TGTGCCAGCAGCTTAGTGGGCGGGGGGGCCGGCGGGGAGCTGTTTTTT
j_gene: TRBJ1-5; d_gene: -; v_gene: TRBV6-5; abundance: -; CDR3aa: CASSYPLGGSQPQHF; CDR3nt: TGTGCCAGCAGTTACCCCCTGGGGGGGTCTCAGCCCCAGCATTTT
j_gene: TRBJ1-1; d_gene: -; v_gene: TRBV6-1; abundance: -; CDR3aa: CASSDRTLNTEAFF; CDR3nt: TGTGCCAGCAGTGACCGGACACTGAACACTGAAGCTTTCTTT
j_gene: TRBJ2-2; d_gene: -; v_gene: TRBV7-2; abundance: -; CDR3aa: CASSLAAGRGELFF; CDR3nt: TGTGCCAGCAGCTTAGCGGCAGGTCGAGGGGAGCTGTTTTTT
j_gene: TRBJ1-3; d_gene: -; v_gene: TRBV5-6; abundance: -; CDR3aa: CASSTKTTFSGNTIYF; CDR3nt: TGTGCCAGCAGCACCAAGACAACCTTCTCTGGAAACACCATATATTTT
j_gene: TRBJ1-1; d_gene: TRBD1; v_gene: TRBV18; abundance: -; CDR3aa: CASSPGTAFEAFF; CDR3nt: TGTGCCAGCTCACCTGGGACAGCCTTTGAAGCTTTCTTT
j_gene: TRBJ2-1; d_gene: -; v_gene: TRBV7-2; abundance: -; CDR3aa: CATQAHLRDNEQFF; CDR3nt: TGTGCCACTCAAGCGCACCTTAGGGACAATGAGCAGTTCTTC
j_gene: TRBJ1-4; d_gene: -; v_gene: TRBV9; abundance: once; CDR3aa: CASSVGPDFNEKLFF; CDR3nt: TGTGCCAGCAGCGTCGGGCCTGACTTTAATGAAAAACTGTTTTTT
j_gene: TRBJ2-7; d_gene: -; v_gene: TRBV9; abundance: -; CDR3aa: CASSVDLSGNQYF; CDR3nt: TGTGCCAGCAGCGTAGATCTCTCCGGGAATCAGTACTTC
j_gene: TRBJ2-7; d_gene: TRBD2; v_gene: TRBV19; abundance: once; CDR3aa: CASSEAGGAYEQYF; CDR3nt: TGTGCCAGTAGTGAGGCGGGGGGGGCCTACGAGCAGTACTTC
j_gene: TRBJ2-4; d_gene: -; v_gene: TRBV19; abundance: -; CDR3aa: CASRDSLAKNIQYF; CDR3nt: TGTGCCAGTAGGGACAGTCTAGCCAAAAACATTCAGTACTTC
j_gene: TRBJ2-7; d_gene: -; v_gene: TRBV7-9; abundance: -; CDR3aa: CASGPLGTPSYEQYF; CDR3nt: TGTGCCAGCGGGCCCTTGGGGACACCCTCCTACGAGCAGTACTTC
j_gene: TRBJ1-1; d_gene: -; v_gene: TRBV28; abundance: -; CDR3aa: CASSLGVNTEAFF; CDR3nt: TGTGCCAGCAGTTTGGGGGTGAACACTGAAGCTTTCTTT
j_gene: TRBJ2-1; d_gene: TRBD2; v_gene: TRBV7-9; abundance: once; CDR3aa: CASSATSGPYNEQFF; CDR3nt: TGTGCCAGCAGCGCGACTAGCGGGCCCTACAATGAGCAGTTCTTC
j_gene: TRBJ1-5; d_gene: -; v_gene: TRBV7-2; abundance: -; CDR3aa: CASSLVGTRFDQPQHF; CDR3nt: TGTGCCAGCAGCTTAGTCGGGACCAGATTTGATCAGCCCCAGCATTTT
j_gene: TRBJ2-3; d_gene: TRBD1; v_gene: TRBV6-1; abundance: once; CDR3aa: CASSPRDREADTQYF; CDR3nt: TGTGCCAGCAGTCCCCGGGACAGGGAAGCAGATACGCAGTATTTT
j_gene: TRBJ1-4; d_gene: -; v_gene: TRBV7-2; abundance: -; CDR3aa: CASSPGQSEKLFF; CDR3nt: TGTGCCAGCAGCCCAGGTCAGAGTGAAAAACTGTTTTTT